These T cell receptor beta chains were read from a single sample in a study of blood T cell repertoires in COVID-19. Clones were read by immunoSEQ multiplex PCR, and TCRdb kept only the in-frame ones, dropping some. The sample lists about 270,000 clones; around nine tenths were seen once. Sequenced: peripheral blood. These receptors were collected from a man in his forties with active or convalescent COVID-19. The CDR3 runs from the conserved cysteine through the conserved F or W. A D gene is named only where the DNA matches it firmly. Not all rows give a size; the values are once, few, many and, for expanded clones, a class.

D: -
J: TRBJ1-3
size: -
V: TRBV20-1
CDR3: CSARRQDTIYF
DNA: TGCAGTGCTAGGCGACAGGACACCATATATTTT

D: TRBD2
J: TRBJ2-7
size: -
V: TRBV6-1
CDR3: CASSEAPSGGYEQYF
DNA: TGTGCCAGCAGTGAAGCGCCAAGCGGGGGCTACGAGCAGTACTTC

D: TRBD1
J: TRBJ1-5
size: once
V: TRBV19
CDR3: CASSIWHGSDRGLVQPQHF
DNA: TGTGCCAGTAGTATCTGGCATGGATCCGACAGGGGGCTTGTTCAGCCCCAGCATTTT

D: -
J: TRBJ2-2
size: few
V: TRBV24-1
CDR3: CATSDLPQGNTGELFF
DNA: TGTGCCACCAGTGATTTACCTCAGGGGAATACCGGGGAGCTGTTTTTT

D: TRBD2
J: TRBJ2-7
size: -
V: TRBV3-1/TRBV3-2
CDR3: CASSPLSGSTDEQYF
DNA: TGTGCCAGCAGTCCTCTTAGCGGGAGTACCGACGAGCAGTACTTC

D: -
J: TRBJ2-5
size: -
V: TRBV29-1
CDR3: CSVEGVVPGETQYF
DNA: TGCAGCGTTGAAGGGGTAGTCCCGGGGGAGACCCAGTACTTC

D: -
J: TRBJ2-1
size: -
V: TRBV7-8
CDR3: CASSLERLTRPFF
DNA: TGTGCCAGCAGCTTAGAGCGGCTAACCAGGCCGTTCTTC

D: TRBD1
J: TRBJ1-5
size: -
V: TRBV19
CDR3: CASSINARTGGRQPQHF
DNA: TGTGCCAGTAGTATAAACGCAAGGACAGGGGGCCGTCAGCCCCAGCATTTT

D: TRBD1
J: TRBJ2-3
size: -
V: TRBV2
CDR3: CASSRSGQGADTQYF
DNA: TGTGCCAGCAGTAGATCGGGACAGGGGGCGGATACGCAGTATTTT

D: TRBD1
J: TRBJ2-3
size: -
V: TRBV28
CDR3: CASSRLSYRSMGQSWDTQYF
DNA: TGTGCCAGCAGTCGTTTATCGTATCGCTCCATGGGACAGTCGTGGGATACGCAGTATTTT

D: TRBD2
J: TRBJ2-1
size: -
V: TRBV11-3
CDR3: CASSSGLVVHEQFF
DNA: TGTGCCAGCAGCTCCGGACTAGTTGTCCATGAGCAGTTCTTC

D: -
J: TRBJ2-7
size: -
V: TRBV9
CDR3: CASSVGYIGVYEQYF
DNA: TGTGCCAGCAGCGTGGGTTACATTGGAGTCTACGAGCAGTACTTC

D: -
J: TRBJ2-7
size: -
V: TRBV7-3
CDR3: CASSLEGSSYEQYF
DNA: TGTGCCAGCAGTTTAGAAGGGAGCTCCTACGAGCAGTACTTC

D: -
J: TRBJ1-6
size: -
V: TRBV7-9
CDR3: CASSSGNSPLHF
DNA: TGTGCCAGCAGCTCAGGGAATTCACCCCTCCACTTT

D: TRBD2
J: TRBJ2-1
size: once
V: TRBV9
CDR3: CASSVRGTSSLEQFF
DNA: TGTGCCAGCAGCGTACGCGGGACTAGTTCCCTTGAGCAGTTCTTC

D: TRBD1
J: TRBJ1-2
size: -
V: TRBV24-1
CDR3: CATSDSQSPGTGIDGYTF
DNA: TGTGCCACCAGTGATTCGCAAAGTCCCGGGACAGGGATTGATGGCTACACCTTC

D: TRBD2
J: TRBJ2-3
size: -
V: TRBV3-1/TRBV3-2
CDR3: CASSHLTSGGSGTDTQYF
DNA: TGTGCCAGCAGCCACCTGACTAGCGGGGGATCCGGTACAGATACGCAGTATTTT

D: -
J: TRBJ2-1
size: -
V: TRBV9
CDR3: CASSPDPMKRSNEQFF
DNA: TGTGCCAGCAGTCCCGACCCCATGAAGCGGAGCAATGAGCAGTTCTTC

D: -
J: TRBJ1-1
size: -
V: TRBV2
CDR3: CASGSSVSDTEAFF
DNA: TGTGCCAGCGGGTCGAGCGTATCGGACACTGAAGCTTTCTTT

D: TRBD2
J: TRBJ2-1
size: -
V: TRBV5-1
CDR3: CASSLRQAGENNEQFF
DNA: TGCGCCAGCAGCTTACGCCAAGCGGGGGAAAACAATGAGCAGTTCTTC

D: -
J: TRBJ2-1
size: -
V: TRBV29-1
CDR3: CSVATGDEQFF
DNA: TGCAGCGTTGCAACCGGAGATGAGCAGTTCTTC

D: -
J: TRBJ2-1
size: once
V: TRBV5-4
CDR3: CASSLAAGWGGLNEQFF
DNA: TGTGCCAGCAGCTTGGCGGCGGGGTGGGGTGGCCTCAATGAGCAGTTCTTC

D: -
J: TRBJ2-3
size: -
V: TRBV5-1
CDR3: CASSLPSEDTQYF
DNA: TGCGCCAGCAGCCTCCCTAGCGAAGATACGCAGTATTTT

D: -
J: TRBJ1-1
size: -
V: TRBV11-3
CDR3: CASSSNRRNTEAFF
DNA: TGTGCCAGCAGCTCAAACAGGAGAAACACTGAAGCTTTCTTT

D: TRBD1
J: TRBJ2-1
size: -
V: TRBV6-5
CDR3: CASSYWDRAHGEQFF
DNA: TGTGCCAGCAGTTATTGGGACAGGGCACATGGCGAGCAGTTCTTC

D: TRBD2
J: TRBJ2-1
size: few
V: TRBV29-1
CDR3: CSVASGGAYEQFF
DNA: TGCAGCGTTGCTAGCGGGGGGGCCTATGAGCAGTTCTTC

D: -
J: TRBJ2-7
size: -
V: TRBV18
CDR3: CASSPPGERPYEQYF
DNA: TGTGCCAGCTCACCACCAGGGGAAAGGCCCTACGAGCAGTACTTC

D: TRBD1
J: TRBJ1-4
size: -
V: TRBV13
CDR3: CASSHRGQKEKLFF
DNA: TGTGCCAGCAGCCACAGGGGACAGAAAGAAAAACTGTTTTTT

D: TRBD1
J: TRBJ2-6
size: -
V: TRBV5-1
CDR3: CASSWTDRAGANVLTF
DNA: TGCGCCAGCAGCTGGACTGACAGGGCTGGGGCCAACGTCCTGACTTTC

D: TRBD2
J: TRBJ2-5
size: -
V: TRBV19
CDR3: CASSPTSAGMGETQYF
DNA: TGTGCCAGTAGCCCGACTTCAGCGGGAATGGGGGAGACCCAGTACTTC